This T cell receptor beta chain was profiled in a study of blood T cell repertoires in COVID-19. The Seattle site enrolled patients during active infection and followed them longitudinally. The V and J ends lost 3 bases and 3 bases, in that order; junction bases with no gene match: 2. This CDR3 has 13 amino acids. Germline V gene data show CDR1 as LGHNA and CDR2 as YNFKEQ. Using immunoSEQ multiplex PCR, the repertoire was profiled, and TCRdb retains in-frame clones only, with some absent. The profile shows about 170,000 clones, roughly 88% of them singletons. Source material: peripheral blood. V is TRBV4-2 and J is TRBJ2-7, with 7 bases that match TRBD2. The clonotype originates from an elderly man with COVID-19, enrolled during active disease. As DNA, the CDR3 is TGTGCCAGCAGCCAGCGGGGGAACTACGAGCAGTACTTC. It is translated as CASSQRGNYEQYF.